These 10 T cell receptor beta chains came from one sample sequenced in a study of blood T cell repertoires in COVID-19 (dated by TCRdb to between 2020 and 2021). Libraries came from the immunoSEQ multiplex PCR assay. In TCRdb, the immuneACCESS table is reduced to in-frame sequences with V and J assigned. These tables do not hold every clone; where another copy was compared, an unresolved V gene accounts for under half, and the others remain unexplained. The sample profile shows around 160,000 clones; approximately 80% of them were found once. Together, the top ten hold approximately 9.2% of the sample. Sample: peripheral blood. These receptors were obtained from a human donor with acute or convalescent COVID-19. The donor label of this sample is uncertain.

The gene calls are TRBV10-3 and TRBJ2-3; the match to TRBD1 covers 7 bases. V lost 7 bases and J lost 5; bases outside the gene matches: 9. The CDR3 extends over 14 amino acids. The germline CDR1 and CDR2 sequences are ENHRY and SYGVKD. The CDR3 sequence: CAITRDSEIDTQYF. The CDR3 DNA reads TGTGCCATCACTAGGGACAGTGAGATAGATACGCAGTATTTT.

The genes are TRBV3-1 (or the pseudogene TRBV3-2) and TRBJ1-1, with D hard to call. This CDR3 comprises 16 residues. V was cut by 1 base and J by 0 bases, with 12 bases left in between. Germline values: CDR1 LGHDT, CDR2 YNNKEL (reference sequence). CDR3 nucleotides: TGTGCCAGCAGCCAAGGGAGGACTACCTTGAACACTGAAGCTTTCTTT. This encodes CASSQGRTTLNTEAFF.

The J gene is TRBJ2-7, the V gene TRBV6-6; D may be TRBD2 (6 bases). In germline, CDR1 is MNHNY, CDR2 SVGAGI (reference sequence). V was cut by 4 bases and J by 7 bases, with 11 bases left in between. This CDR3 region has 12 residues. The CDR3 spells CASSSPRGEQYV. The CDR3 nucleotides are TGTGCCAGCAGTTCCCCCCGGGGGGAGCAGTACGTC.

This chain connects TRBV11-2 to TRBJ1-5; D is undetermined. Germline V gives CDR1 SGHAT, CDR2 FQNNGV. Trimming stripped 3 bases from V and 5 bases from J, with 8 bases between. This CDR3 contains 13 residues. The CDR3 DNA follows: TGTGCCAGCAGCTTCCACCCGGATCAGCCCCAGCATTTT. Its translation is CASSFHPDQPQHF.

The CDR3 protein is CASSRATGGRNIQYF. The CDR3 DNA reads as TGTGCCAGCAGCCGAGCGACAGGGGGTCGAAACATTCAGTACTTC. The chain is built from TRBV3-1 (or the pseudogene TRBV3-2) and TRBJ2-4; 9 bases agree with TRBD1. Germline V lookup: CDR1 LGHDT, CDR2 YNNKEL (reference sequence). The CDR3 loop spans 15 amino acids. The J segment lost 6 bases and the V segment lost 4 bases, leaving 7 bases of the junction unmatched.

This clone has ten or more counts. V and J are TRBV11-2 and TRBJ2-7, with a tentative D call TRBD2 (5 bases). The CDR3 contains 15 residues. With 5 bases removed from V and 2 bases from J, the gap between germline ends came to 16 bases. Per the germline V gene, CDR1 is SGHAT and CDR2 is FQNNGV. The DNA for the CDR3 is TGTGCCAGCAGCCAGGAGGACCTTTTAGCCTACGAGCAGTACGTC. This sequence encodes CASSQEDLLAYEQYV.

The rearrangement uses TRBV4-1 and TRBJ1-5; D might be TRBD1 (5 bases). The ends were cut back, 2 bases at V and 1 base at J, with 15 bases in the middle. Per the germline V gene, CDR1 is MGHRA and CDR2 is YSYEKL. The CDR3 runs 17 residues. The CDR3 bases are TGCGCCAGCAGCCAACTGGCGCTGGGGCTGAGCAATCAGCCCCAGCATTTT. Translation gives CASSQLALGLSNQPQHF.

This chain links TRBV29-1 with TRBJ1-2, with D perhaps matching TRBD1 (6 bases). This CDR3 comprises 13 residues. V lost 4 bases and J 0 bases, leaving 9 bases between the germline ends. CDR1 SQVTM and CDR2 ANQGSEA come from the germline V gene. The CDR3 here is CSVGTAANYGYTF. The CDR3 region has the DNA TGCAGCGTTGGGACAGCTGCTAACTATGGCTACACCTTC.

V gene TRBV5-1 combines with J gene TRBJ1-1; TRBD1 matches 9 bases. The CDR3 totals 16 residues. The germline CDR1 and CDR2 sequences are SGHRS and YFSETQ. V lost 4 bases and J lost 4; bases outside the gene matches: 11. The CDR3 DNA is TGCGCCAGCAGCCCGGGACAGGGCAGGTCGGGCACTGAAGCTTTCTTT. Its translation: CASSPGQGRSGTEAFF.

This clone was detected a few times. This rearrangement joins TRBV2 to TRBJ2-2; possibly TRBD2 for D (5 bases). Per the germline V gene, CDR1 is SNHLY and CDR2 is FYNNEI. The V and J ends lost 7 bases and 5 bases respectively, with 14 bases between them. The CDR3 sequence is 14 residues long. In DNA, the CDR3 is TGTGCCAGCACCCCAGAGGGCTATACCGGGGAGCTGTTTTTT. It codes for CASTPEGYTGELFF.